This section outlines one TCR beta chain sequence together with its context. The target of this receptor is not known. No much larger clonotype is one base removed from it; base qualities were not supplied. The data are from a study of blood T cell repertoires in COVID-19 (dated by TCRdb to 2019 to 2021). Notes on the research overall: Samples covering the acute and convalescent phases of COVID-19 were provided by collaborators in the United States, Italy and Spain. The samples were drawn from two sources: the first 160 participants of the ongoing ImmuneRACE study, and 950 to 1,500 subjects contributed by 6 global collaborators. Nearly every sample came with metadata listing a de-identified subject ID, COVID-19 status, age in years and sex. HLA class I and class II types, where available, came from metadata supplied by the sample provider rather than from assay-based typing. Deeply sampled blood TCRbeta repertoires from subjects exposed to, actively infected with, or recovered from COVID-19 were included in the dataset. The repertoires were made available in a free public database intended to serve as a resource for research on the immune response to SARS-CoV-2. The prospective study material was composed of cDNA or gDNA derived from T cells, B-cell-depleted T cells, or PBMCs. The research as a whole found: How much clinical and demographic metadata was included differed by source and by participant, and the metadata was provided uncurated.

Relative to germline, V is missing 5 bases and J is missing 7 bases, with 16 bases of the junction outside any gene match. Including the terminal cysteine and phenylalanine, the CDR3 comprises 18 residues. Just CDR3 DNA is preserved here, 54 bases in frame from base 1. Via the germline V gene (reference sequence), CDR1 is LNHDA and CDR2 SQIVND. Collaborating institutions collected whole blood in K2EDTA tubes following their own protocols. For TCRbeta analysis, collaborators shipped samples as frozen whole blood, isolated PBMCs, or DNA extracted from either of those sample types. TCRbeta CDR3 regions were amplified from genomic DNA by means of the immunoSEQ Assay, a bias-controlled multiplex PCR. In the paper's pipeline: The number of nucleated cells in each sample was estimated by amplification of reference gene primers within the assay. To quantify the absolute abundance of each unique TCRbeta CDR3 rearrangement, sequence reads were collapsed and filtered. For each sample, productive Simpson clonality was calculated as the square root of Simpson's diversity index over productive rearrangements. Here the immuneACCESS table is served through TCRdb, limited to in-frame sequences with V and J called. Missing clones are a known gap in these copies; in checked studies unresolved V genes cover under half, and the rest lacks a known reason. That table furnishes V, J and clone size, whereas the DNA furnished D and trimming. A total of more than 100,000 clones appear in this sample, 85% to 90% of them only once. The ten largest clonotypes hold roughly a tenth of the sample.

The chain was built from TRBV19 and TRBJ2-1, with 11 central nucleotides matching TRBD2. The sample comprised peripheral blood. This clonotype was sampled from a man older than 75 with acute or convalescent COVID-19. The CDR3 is CASSLRKTGTSGTNEQFF. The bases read TGTGCCAGTAGTCTCCGAAAGACCGGGACTAGCGGCACTAATGAGCAGTTCTTC.